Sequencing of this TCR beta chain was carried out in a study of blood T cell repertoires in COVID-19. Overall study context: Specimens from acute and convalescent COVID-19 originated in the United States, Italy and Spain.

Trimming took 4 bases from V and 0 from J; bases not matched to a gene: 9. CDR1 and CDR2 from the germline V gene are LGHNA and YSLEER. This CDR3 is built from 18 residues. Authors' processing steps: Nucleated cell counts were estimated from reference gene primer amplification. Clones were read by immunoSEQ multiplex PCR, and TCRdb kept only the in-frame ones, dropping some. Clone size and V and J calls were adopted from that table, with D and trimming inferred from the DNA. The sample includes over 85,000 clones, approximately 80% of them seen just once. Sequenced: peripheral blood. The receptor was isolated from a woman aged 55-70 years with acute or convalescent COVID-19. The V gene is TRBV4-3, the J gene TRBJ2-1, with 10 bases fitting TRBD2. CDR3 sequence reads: CASSPRRSGGASYNEQFF. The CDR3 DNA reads TGCGCCAGCAGCCCCCGGAGAAGCGGGGGGGCCTCCTACAATGAGCAGTTCTTC.